Given below is one TCR beta chain in context. Its antigen remains undetermined. One base away there is no much larger clone; base qualities are not given. The library was generated by 5' RACE. The sequencer listed for this sample is Illumina HiSeq 2500. A second roughly 7 to 12 cycle PCR used a sample-barcoded 5' primer and a J-beta primer mix. A unique molecular identifier was introduced onto each TCR beta cDNA molecule by a template-switch 5' adaptor carrying 12 random nucleotides. Each sample yielded at least 3 million CDR3-containing paired-end reads. The Mint cDNA synthesis kit, primed by a TRBC-specific oligonucleotide, was used to synthesize first-strand cDNA from all RNA. Following uracil-DNA glycosylase treatment, a first 18-cycle PCR with universal primers M1SS and BC2_uni_R was performed on all cDNA. Per the source publication's procedure: For normalization, 1 million high-quality reads, each with a distinct molecular identifier, were randomly selected from each sample. Instead of being binned into consensus sequences, reads that shared molecular identifiers were thrown out. MiTCR, with a Q25 quality threshold and the strictest error-elimination algorithm, was used for CDR3 identification, clonotype clustering and error correction. A nonparametric unseen species model using Euler transformation provided a lower-bound estimate of total TCR beta diversity. TCRdb handled the public reads itself, with Q25 trimming in fastp and clone calling in MiXCR, and kept productive beta chains. Rows with a matching CDR3 protein are joined into one entry that keeps the most common DNA and genes. For this entry, the V and J calls and clone size follow TCRdb and not the study's own pipeline. This sample lists about 1.5 million distinct CDR3 sequences; roughly 43% were detected once. The ten largest clones capture 4% of the sample.

These data come from a study of blood T cells in healthy people across ages (dated by TCRdb to the mid-2010s). In terms of the full investigation: In model experiments, roughly one uniquely barcoded TCR beta cDNA molecule per two T cells was captured by template switching. The study measured age-related changes in TCR beta repertoire diversity using deep sequencing normalized with unique cDNA molecular identifiers. Donors were grouped into four age groups: young (average roughly 16 years), middle-aged (roughly 38), aged (about 60) and long-lived (approximately 82). To avoid experimental bias, donors of different ages were distributed randomly across sequencing lanes. For two donors (one aged 18 to 30 and one aged 80 or older), the study analyzed two additional independent replicas of 1 million unique cDNA reads from the same blood draw. What the authors observed across the whole study: The long-lived group showed more naive CD4+ T cells, fewer expanded clones and increased TCR diversity than the aged group, suggesting age selection. Estimates of total diversity based on one million sequenced T cells were considered lower bounds and underestimates. Observed TCR beta diversity per million T cells fell roughly linearly with age, and a significant reduction was already apparent by age around 40. There was a strong correlation between observed TCR beta diversity and the percentage of naive T cells measured by flow cytometry. The CMV infection status of donors was not known, potentially confounding age-related changes in expanded clonotypes. Since profiling was done on bulk unsorted PBMCs, naive and antigen-experienced compartments could not be conclusively compared.

The roughly 39 donors, aged about 6 to 95 years, were systemically healthy Caucasian individuals from Russia. Each donor gave 9.5 to 10 milliliters of peripheral blood, drawn into EDTA-treated Vacutainer tubes. Ficoll-Paque density-gradient centrifugation was used to isolate PBMCs, with at least 7 million per sample. Trizol reagent was used to extract total RNA from the PBMCs, yielding at least 5.5 micrograms per sample. For every donor, flow cytometry on a PBMC aliquot measured the percentage of naive CD45RAhigh/CD27high T cells. As encoded in the germline V gene, CDR1 is SGDLS while CDR2 is YYNGEE. There are 15 amino acids in the CDR3, from cysteine to phenylalanine inclusive. The kept DNA is CDR3 alone, 45 bases in frame from the first base. V lost 5 bases and J lost 1 base; the stretch between them is 15 bases long.

This receptor was identified in a woman aged 18-29 years in good health. The chain employs TRBV9 and TRBJ1-1; TRBD1 is a weak D gene call, 5 bases matching. The sample was blood. The CDR3 amino acid sequence is: CASSVTGTANTEAFF. The nucleotides are TGTGCCAGCAGTGTAACCGGGACGGCGAACACTGAAGCTTTCTTT.